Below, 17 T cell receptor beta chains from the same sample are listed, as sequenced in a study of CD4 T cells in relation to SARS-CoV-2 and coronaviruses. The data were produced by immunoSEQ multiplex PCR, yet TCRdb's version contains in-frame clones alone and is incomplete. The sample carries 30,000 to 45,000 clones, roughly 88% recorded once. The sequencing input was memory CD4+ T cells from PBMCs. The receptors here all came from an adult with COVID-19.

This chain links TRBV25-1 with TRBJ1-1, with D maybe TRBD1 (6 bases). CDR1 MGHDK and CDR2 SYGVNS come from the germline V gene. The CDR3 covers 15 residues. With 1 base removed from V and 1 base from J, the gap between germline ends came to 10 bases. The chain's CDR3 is CASSEFGRGNTEAFF. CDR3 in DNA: TGTGCCAGCAGTGAATTCGGCAGGGGGAACACTGAAGCTTTCTTT.

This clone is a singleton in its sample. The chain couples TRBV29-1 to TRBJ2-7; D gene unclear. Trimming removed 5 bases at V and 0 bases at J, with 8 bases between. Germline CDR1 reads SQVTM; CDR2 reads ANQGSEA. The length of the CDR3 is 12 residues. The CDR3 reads CSVLVASYEQYF. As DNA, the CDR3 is TGCAGCGTTCTGGTGGCCTCCTACGAGCAGTACTTC.

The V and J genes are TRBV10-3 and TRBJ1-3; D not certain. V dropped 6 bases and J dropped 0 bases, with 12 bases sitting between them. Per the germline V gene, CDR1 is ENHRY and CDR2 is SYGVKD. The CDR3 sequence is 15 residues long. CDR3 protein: CAISPGVSSGNTIYF. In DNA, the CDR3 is TGTGCCATCAGCCCCGGAGTCAGCTCTGGAAACACCATATATTTT.

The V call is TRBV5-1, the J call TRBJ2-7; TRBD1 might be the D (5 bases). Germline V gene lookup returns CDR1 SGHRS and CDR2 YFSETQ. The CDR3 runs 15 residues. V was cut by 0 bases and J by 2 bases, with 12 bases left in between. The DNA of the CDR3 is TGCGCCAGCAGCTTGGCCTTCTCAGGGCCCTACGAGCAGTACTTC. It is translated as CASSLAFSGPYEQYF. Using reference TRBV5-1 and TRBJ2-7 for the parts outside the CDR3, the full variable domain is KAGVTQTPRYLIKTRGQQVTLSCSPISGHRSVSWYQQTPGQGLQFLFEYFSETQRNKGNFPGRFSGRQFSNSRSEMNVSTLELGDSALYLCASSLAFSGPYEQYFGPGTRLTVT.

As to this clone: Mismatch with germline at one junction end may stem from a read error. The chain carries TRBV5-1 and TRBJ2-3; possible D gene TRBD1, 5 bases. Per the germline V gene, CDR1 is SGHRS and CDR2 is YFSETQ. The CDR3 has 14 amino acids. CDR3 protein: CASTLQGVTDTQYF. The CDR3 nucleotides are TGCGCCAGCACCTTGCAAGGGGTCACAGATACGCAGTATTTT.

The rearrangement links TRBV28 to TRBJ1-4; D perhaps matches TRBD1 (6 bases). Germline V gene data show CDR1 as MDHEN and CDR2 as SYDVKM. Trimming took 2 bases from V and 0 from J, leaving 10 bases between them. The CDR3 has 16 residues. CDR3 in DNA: TGTGCCAGCAGTTTAGGCCAGGGGACAACTAATGAAAAACTGTTTTTT. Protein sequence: CASSLGQGTTNEKLFF. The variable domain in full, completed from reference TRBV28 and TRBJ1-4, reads DVKVTQSSRYLVKRTGEKVFLECVQDMDHENMFWYRQDPGLGLRLIYFSYDVKMKEKGDIPEGYSVSREKKERFSLILESASTNQTSMYLCASSLGQGTTNEKLFFGSGTQLSVL.

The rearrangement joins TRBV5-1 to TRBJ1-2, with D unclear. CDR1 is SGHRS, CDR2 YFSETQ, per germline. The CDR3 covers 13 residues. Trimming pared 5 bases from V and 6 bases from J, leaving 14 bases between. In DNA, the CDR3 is TGCGCCAGCAGACTCGACACCTCGGATGGCTACACCTTC. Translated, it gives CASRLDTSDGYTF.

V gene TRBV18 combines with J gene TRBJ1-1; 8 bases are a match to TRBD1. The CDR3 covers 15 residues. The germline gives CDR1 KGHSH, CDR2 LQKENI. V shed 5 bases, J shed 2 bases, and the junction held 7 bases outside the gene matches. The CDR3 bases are TGTGCCAGCTCAGACTCGGGACAGGTTAACACTGAAGCTTTCTTT. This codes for CASSDSGQVNTEAFF.

For the CDR3, the DNA is TGTGCCAGCAGCTCTCTGGGGACAGGGTCCGAAAAACTGTTTTTT. Its translation is CASSSLGTGSEKLFF. V usage is TRBV28 and J usage is TRBJ1-4, with 9 bases matching TRBD1. V was clipped by 6 bases and J by 8 bases; unmatched bases: 10. Germline V gene lookup returns CDR1 MDHEN and CDR2 SYDVKM. This CDR3 region has 15 residues. Based on the CDR3 plus reference TRBV28 and TRBJ1-4, the full variable domain is DVKVTQSSRYLVKRTGEKVFLECVQDMDHENMFWYRQDPGLGLRLIYFSYDVKMKEKGDIPEGYSVSREKKERFSLILESASTNQTSMYLCASSSLGTGSEKLFFGSGTQLSVL.

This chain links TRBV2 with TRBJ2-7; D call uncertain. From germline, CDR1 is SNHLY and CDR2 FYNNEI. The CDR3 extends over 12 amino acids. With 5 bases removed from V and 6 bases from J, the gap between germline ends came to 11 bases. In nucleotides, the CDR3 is TGTGCCAGCAGTCCAGGCCGAGGCGAGCAGTACTTC. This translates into CASSPGRGEQYF.

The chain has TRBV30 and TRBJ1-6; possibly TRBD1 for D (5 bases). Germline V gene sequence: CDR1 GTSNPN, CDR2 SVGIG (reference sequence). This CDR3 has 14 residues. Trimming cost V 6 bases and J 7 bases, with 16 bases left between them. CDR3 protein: CACKPGISNSPLHF. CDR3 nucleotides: TGTGCCTGCAAGCCAGGGATCTCCAATTCACCCCTCCACTTT.

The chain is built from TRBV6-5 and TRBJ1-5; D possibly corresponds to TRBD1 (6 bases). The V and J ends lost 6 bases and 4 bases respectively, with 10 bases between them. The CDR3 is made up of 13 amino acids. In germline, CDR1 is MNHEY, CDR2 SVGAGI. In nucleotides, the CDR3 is TGTGCCAGCAGCTGGACAGAAAATCAGCCCCAGCATTTT. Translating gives CASSWTENQPQHF.

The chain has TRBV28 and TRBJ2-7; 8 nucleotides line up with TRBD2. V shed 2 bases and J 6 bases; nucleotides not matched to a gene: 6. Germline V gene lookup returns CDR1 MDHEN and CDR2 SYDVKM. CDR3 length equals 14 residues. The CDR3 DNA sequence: TGTGCCAGCAGTTTAGCGGGGGGCACCCGCGAGCAGTACTTC. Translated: CASSLAGGTREQYF.

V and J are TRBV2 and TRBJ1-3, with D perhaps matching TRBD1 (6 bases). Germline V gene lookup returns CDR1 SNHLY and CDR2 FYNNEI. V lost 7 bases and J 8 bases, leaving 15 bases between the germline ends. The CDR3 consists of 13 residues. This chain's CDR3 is CASKGGREDTIYF. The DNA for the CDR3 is TGTGCCAGCAAGGGGGGCAGGGAGGACACCATATATTTT.

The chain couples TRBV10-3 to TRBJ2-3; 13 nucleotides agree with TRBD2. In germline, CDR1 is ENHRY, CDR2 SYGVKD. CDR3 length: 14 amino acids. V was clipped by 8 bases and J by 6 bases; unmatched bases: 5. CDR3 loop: CAIGVTSGGDTQYF. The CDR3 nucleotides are TGTGCCATCGGGGTGACTAGCGGGGGGGATACGCAGTATTTT.

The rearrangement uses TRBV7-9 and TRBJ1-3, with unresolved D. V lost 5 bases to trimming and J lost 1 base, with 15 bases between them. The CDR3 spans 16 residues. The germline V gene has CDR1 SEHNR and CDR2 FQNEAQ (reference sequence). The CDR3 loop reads CASSPPSGSSGNTIYF. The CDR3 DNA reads TGTGCCAGCAGCCCACCGAGCGGTAGTTCTGGAAACACCATATATTTT.

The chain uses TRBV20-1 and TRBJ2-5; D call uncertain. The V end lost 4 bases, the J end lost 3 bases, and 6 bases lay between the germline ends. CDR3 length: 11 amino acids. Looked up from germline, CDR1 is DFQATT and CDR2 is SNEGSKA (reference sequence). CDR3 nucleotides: TGCAGTGCTACACTAAAAGAGACCCAGTACTTC. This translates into CSATLKETQYF.